The 28 T cell receptor beta chains below come from one sample, sequenced in a study of blood T cells in healthy people across ages. The use of a sample-barcoded 5' primer and a J-beta primer mix characterized a second PCR of roughly 6 to 11 cycles. TCRdb redid the calling of the 5' RACE reads with MiXCR, one entry per CDR3 protein. The sample comprises 600,000 to 1,000,000 distinct CDR3 sequences, nearly 60% of which are singletons, and 22% rests with the top ten. Input material: blood. These receptors were taken from a man aged 30-40 years in good health.

The genes are TRBV7-2 and TRBJ2-5, with TRBD2 matching over 13 bases. From germline, CDR1 is SGHTA and CDR2 FQGNSA. V lost 3 bases and J lost 2; bases outside the gene matches: 0. The CDR3 totals 15 residues. DNA of the CDR3: TGTGCCAGCAGCTTGACTAGCGGGGGGCAAGAGACCCAGTACTTC. This codes for CASSLTSGGQETQYF.

V is TRBV4-3 and J is TRBJ2-1; 10 nucleotides align to TRBD2. The germline CDR1 and CDR2 sequences are LGHNA and YSLEER. Trimming took 4 bases from V and 9 from J; bases not matched to a gene: 12. The CDR3 runs 16 residues. As DNA, the CDR3 is TGCGCCAGCAGCCGCACTAGCGGGATTAGGTTCGGTGAGCAGTTCTTC. This codes for CASSRTSGIRFGEQFF.

The rearrangement uses TRBV24-1 and TRBJ2-1; the D gene could be TRBD1 or TRBD2 (6 bases each). CDR3 size: 15 residues. Trimming shortened V by 0 bases and J by 5 bases, and 10 bases separated the two germline ends. From germline, CDR1 is KGHDR and CDR2 SFDVKD. CDR3 coding DNA: TGTGCCACCAGTGATTTGCGGGGGCCGAACAATGAGCAGTTCTTC. Its protein is CATSDLRGPNNEQFF.

This chain connects TRBV13 to TRBJ1-1; D is uncertain. The V end lost 6 bases, the J end lost 6 bases, and 14 bases lay between the germline ends. This CDR3 spans 13 amino acids. Germline V gives CDR1 PRHDT, CDR2 FYEKMQ (reference sequence). The CDR3 loop reads CASSSGGESEAFF. As DNA, the CDR3 is TGTGCCAGCAGTTCGGGCGGTGAATCTGAAGCTTTCTTT. The variable domain in full, completed from reference TRBV13 and TRBJ1-1, reads AAGVIQSPRHLIKEKRETATLKCYPIPRHDTVYWYQQGPGQDPQFLISFYEKMQSDKGSIPDRFSAQQFSDYHSELNMSSLELGDSALYFCASSSGGESEAFFGQGTRLTVV.

The chain joins TRBV7-6 to TRBJ2-1; 13 positions agree with TRBD2. The CDR3 runs 17 residues. Germline trimming cut 2 bases from V and 4 bases from J; bases unmatched to any gene: 5. Germline V gene sequence: CDR1 SGHVS, CDR2 FNYEAQ. In nucleotides, the CDR3 is TGTGCCAGCAGCTTAAAGCCGGGACTAGCGGGATACAATGAGCAGTTCTTC. This gives the protein CASSLKPGLAGYNEQFF.

Notes on this clonotype: The junction departs from the called germline gene at one end, perhaps through a read error. The J gene is TRBJ2-6, the V gene TRBV6-5, with 10 bases that match TRBD1. The CDR3 spans 14 residues. The germline V gene has CDR1 MNHEY and CDR2 SVGAGI. The chain's CDR3 is CASSAGTGANVLTF. The DNA for the CDR3 is TGTGCCAGCAGTGCCGGGACAGGGGCCAACGTCTTGACTTTC.

This clonotype has a handful of counts. The chain has TRBV20-1 and TRBJ1-1, with TRBD1 identical over 7 bases. Per the germline V gene, CDR1 is DFQATT and CDR2 is SNEGSKA (reference sequence). The CDR3 has 16 residues. The junction had 15 bases not matched to a gene; V was cut back by 0 bases and J by 8 bases. The CDR3 sequence: CSARENLGLTGQEAFF. DNA of the CDR3: TGCAGTGCTAGAGAAAACCTCGGCCTAACGGGACAGGAAGCTTTCTTT.

The V gene is TRBV6-5, the J gene TRBJ2-1; no clear D. The J call may be incorrect, as the DNA end agrees better with TRBJ2-7. CDR3 size: 14 residues. The germline gives CDR1 MNHEY, CDR2 SVGAGI. The CDR3, as DNA: TGTGCCAGCAGTTGGCGGAGCTCCTACAATGAGCAGTACTTC. Encoded protein: CASSWRSSYNEQYF.

The chain combines TRBV10-3 with TRBJ1-2; D possibly corresponds to TRBD1 (5 bases). Germline CDR1 ENHRY, CDR2 SYGVKD. V shed 6 bases and J shed 3 bases, with 8 bases lying between them. CDR3 length: 12 residues. CDR3 region: CAIREGDYGYTF. In DNA, the CDR3 is TGTGCCATCAGAGAAGGGGACTATGGCTACACCTTC.

The chain has TRBV14 and TRBJ2-7, with TRBD1 matching over 8 bases. The CDR3 runs 14 residues. Germline CDR1 SGHDN, CDR2 FVKESK. V trimming: 2 bases; J trimming: 1 base; junction bases outside the gene matches: 1. The CDR3 loop is CASSQWDRSYEQYF. The CDR3 nucleotides read TGTGCCAGCAGCCAATGGGACAGGTCCTACGAGCAGTACTTC.

In this sample, this clonotype turned up a few times. This sequence joins TRBV20-1 and TRBJ2-1, with D perhaps assigned TRBD1 or TRBD2 (5 bases each). V was shortened by 1 base and J by 6 bases, with 10 bases between the two germline ends. Germline CDR1 reads DFQATT; CDR2 reads SNEGSKA (reference sequence). The CDR3 is 13 residues long. CDR3 DNA sequence: TGCAGTGCTAGAGCAGGGAGTAGCAATGAGCAGTTCTTC. As protein: CSARAGSSNEQFF.

The chain couples TRBV7-3 to TRBJ2-1; 11 nucleotides agree with TRBD2. CDR3 length equals 13 residues. Germline lookup yields CDR1 SGHTA and CDR2 FQGTGA. Losses at the gene ends were 5 bases for V and 9 bases for J; bases not matched to a gene: 3. The CDR3: CASSPLAGGEQFF. CDR3 coding DNA: TGTGCCAGCAGCCCCCTAGCGGGAGGTGAGCAGTTCTTC. Looking up the rest from reference TRBV7-3 and TRBJ2-1 gives the full variable domain: GAGVSQTPSNKVTEKGKYVELRCDPISGHTALYWYRQSLGQGPEFLIYFQGTGAADDSGLPNDRFFAVRPEGSVSTLKIQRTERGDSAVYLCASSPLAGGEQFFGPGTRLTVL.

The chain employs TRBV20-1 and TRBJ1-4; 7 nucleotides match TRBD1. After removal of 6 bases from V and 4 bases from J, the junction contained 5 bases not matched to a gene. CDR3 length equals 13 residues. Germline V gene lookup returns CDR1 DFQATT and CDR2 SNEGSKA (reference sequence). The CDR3 nucleotides read TGCAGTGCCTTGACAGGGCTTAATGAAAAACTGTTTTTT. Protein sequence: CSALTGLNEKLFF.

The CDR3 reads CASSQDLLAGASFSYEQYF. The CDR3 DNA sequence: TGTGCCAGCAGCCAAGACCTCCTAGCGGGGGCTTCCTTCTCCTACGAGCAGTACTTC. The chain links TRBV4-2 to TRBJ2-7; 10 positions agree with TRBD2. Per germline, CDR1 LGHNA and CDR2 YNFKEQ. The V segment lost 0 bases and the J segment 0 bases; nucleotides outside the gene matches: 11. The CDR3 consists of 19 residues.

Notes on this clonotype: This may be a read error: a much more frequent sequence differs by one nucleotide. The chain couples TRBV6-2 or TRBV6-3 to TRBJ2-5; tentative D call: TRBD1 (6 bases). This CDR3 is 13 amino acids long. The germline gives CDR1 MNHEY, CDR2 SVGEGT. V was cut by 7 bases and J by 7 bases, with 16 bases left in between. CDR3 DNA sequence: TGTGCCAGCAAGGAGCCAGGGGAAAGGACCCAGTACTTC. It translates to CASKEPGERTQYF.

This clonotype occurred a few times. The V and J genes are TRBV7-9 and TRBJ2-7; D not resolved. There are 12 residues in the CDR3. Germline V CDR1 and CDR2: SEHNR, FQNEAQ (reference sequence). V lost 7 bases to trimming and J lost 8 bases, with 15 bases between them. The CDR3 DNA reads as TGTGCCAGCACCTCGGCCACTGTGCAGCAGTACTTC. It encodes CASTSATVQQYF.

This clonotype was observed a few times. V gene TRBV20-1 combines with J gene TRBJ2-5; 8 bases map to TRBD1. Near its end, the DNA agrees better with TRBJ2-7, so the J call may be wrong. Per the germline V gene, CDR1 is DFQATT and CDR2 is SNEGSKA (reference sequence). CDR3 length: 13 residues. The CDR3 nucleotides read TGCAGTGCTAGACAACAGGGGGTACACGAGCAGTACTTC. Its protein product is CSARQQGVHEQYF.

The genes are TRBV7-9 and TRBJ1-4, with TRBD1 as a possible D gene (5 bases). Trimming pared 4 bases from V and 8 bases from J, leaving 14 bases between. The germline V gene has CDR1 SEHNR and CDR2 FQNEAQ (reference sequence). There are 14 residues in the CDR3. The CDR3: CASSSWGEGEKLFF. The CDR3 DNA reads as TGTGCCAGCAGCTCCTGGGGGGAAGGGGAAAAACTGTTTTTT.

For the CDR3, the DNA is TGTGCCAGCGCGACCCGGGACAGCCACACAGATACGCAGTATTTT. Translation gives CASATRDSHTDTQYF. The chain employs TRBV27 and TRBJ2-3; 7 nucleotides line up with TRBD1. In germline, CDR1 is MNHEY, CDR2 SMNVEV (reference sequence). The CDR3 sequence is 15 residues long. Trimming took 8 bases from V and 2 from J; bases not matched to a gene: 10.

Only a few counts were recorded for this clonotype. This chain joins TRBV4-2 and TRBJ2-7; D possibly corresponds to TRBD2 (5 bases). The CDR3 is made up of 16 amino acids. Germline assignment: CDR1 LGHNA and CDR2 YNFKEQ. Deletions cut 6 bases from V and 5 bases from J, with 23 bases between. DNA for the CDR3: TGTGCCAGCAGTCAAATAGAGGGTCGTTATCAGGACGAGCAGTACTTC. Amino acid sequence: CASSQIEGRYQDEQYF.

This clonotype was picked up one time. The chain joins TRBV7-9 to TRBJ2-7; D might be TRBD1 (5 bases). Per the germline V gene, CDR1 is SEHNR and CDR2 is FQNEAQ (reference sequence). Trimming took off 1 base at V and 3 bases at J, with 16 bases between the two ends. The CDR3 runs 16 residues. CDR3 sequence reads: CASSLETGFLLYEQYF. CDR3 DNA: TGTGCCAGCAGCTTAGAAACAGGTTTTCTCCTCTACGAGCAGTACTTC.

V usage is TRBV7-6 and J usage is TRBJ1-2; TRBD1 might be the D (5 bases). Germline CDR1 SGHVS, CDR2 FNYEAQ. The CDR3 covers 16 residues. Trimming shortened V by 4 bases and J by 6 bases, and 21 bases separated the two germline ends. CDR3 in amino acids: CASSWGVGELKDGYTF. CDR3 bases: TGTGCCAGCAGCTGGGGTGTGGGGGAACTGAAAGATGGCTACACCTTC.

The chain couples TRBV6-8 to TRBJ2-1, with 8 bases that match TRBD2. Germline lookup yields CDR1 MNHGY and CDR2 SAAAGT. The CDR3 loop spans 14 amino acids. V was clipped by 5 bases and J by 4 bases; unmatched bases: 4. The CDR3 region is CASSDLAGYNEQFF. The CDR3 nucleotides are TGTGCCAGCAGTGATCTAGCGGGTTACAATGAGCAGTTCTTC.

Details on this clonotype: The junction differs from germline at one of its ends, possibly a read error. The gene calls are TRBV3-1 and TRBJ1-2, with D uncertain. Germline V gene data show CDR1 as LGHDT and CDR2 as YNNKEL (reference sequence). This CDR3 region has 14 residues. The CDR3: CASSQEFFNCGYTF. The CDR3 nucleotides are TGTGCCAGCAGCCAAGAATTTTTTAACTGTGGCTACACCTTC. Combining the CDR3 with reference TRBV3-1 and TRBJ1-2 gives the whole variable domain DTAVSQTPKYLVTQMGNDKSIKCEQNLGHDTMYWYKQDSKKFLKIMFSYNNKELIINETVPNRFSPKSPDKAHLNLHINSLELGDSAVYFCASSQEFFNCGYTFGSGTRLTVV.

The J gene is TRBJ1-4, the V gene TRBV15; D may be TRBD1 (5 bases). The V gene's germline CDR1 is LNHNV and CDR2 YYDKDF (reference sequence). The V gene lost 0 bases and the J gene lost 0 bases, with 8 bases spanning the gap. CDR3 size: 16 residues. This CDR3 is CATSRDGAATNEKLFF. CDR3 DNA: TGTGCCACCAGCAGAGATGGGGCAGCAACTAATGAAAAACTGTTTTTT.

V gene TRBV10-2 combines with J gene TRBJ2-4; D remains ambiguous. In germline, CDR1 is WSHSY, CDR2 SAAADI. The CDR3 extends over 13 amino acids. Trimming removed 6 bases from V and 13 bases from J, with 19 bases in between. DNA for the CDR3: TGCGCCAGCAGCATAACGCCCAGCCAGGAGCAGTACTTC. Residues: CASSITPSQEQYF.

This chain links TRBV5-5 with TRBJ2-4; possible D gene TRBD1, 5 bases. The closer fit of TRBJ2-7 to the DNA end suggests the J call may be wrong. CDR1 is SGHKS and CDR2 is YYEKEE in the germline V gene (reference sequence). This CDR3 region has 15 residues. CDR3 DNA sequence: TGTGCCAGCAGCTTGGAAGGGCGTCAGGGCTACGAGCAGTACTTC. This gives the protein CASSLEGRQGYEQYF.

In its sample, this clonotype was seen once. The genes are TRBV7-2 and TRBJ2-1; TRBD2 matches 7 bases. CDR3 length: 14 amino acids. J lost 5 bases, V lost 4 bases, and 5 bases had no gene match. The germline V gene has CDR1 SGHTA and CDR2 FQGNSA. The CDR3 DNA reads TGTGCCAGCAGCTCACGGGGGGATGACAATGAGCAGTTCTTC. Translating gives CASSSRGDDNEQFF. The full variable domain, with the rest looked up from reference TRBV7-2 and TRBJ2-1, is GAGVSQSPSNKVTEKGKDVELRCDPISGHTALYWYRQSLGQGLEFLIYFQGNSAPDKSGLPSDRFSAERTGGSVSTLTIQRTQQEDSAVYLCASSSRGDDNEQFFGPGTRLTVL.